This TCR beta chain originates from a study of CD8 T cells in ankylosing spondylitis. Points from the study as a whole: Apparently characteristic of ankylosing spondylitis blood was a TCR beta motif (eight highly homologous variants).

Regarding this clonotype: Its antigen remains unidentified.

In TCRdb, the 5' RACE reads were re-called with MiXCR into one record per CDR3 protein. The data show roughly 700,000 distinct CDR3 sequences, 15% to 20% seen once. Sequencing used blood, either unsorted or a sorted T cell fraction (not recorded which). The TCR originated in a male donor with ankylosing spondylitis.

The CDR3 nucleotides read TGTGCCAGCAGTTTGAGGGGGAGTAGGGGCGGGGAGCTGTTTTTT. Its protein is CASSLRGSRGGELFF. The V and J genes are TRBV12-3 or TRBV12-4 and TRBJ2-2; D may be TRBD1 (6 bases). V lost 3 bases and J lost 7, with 15 bases in between. The CDR3 length is 15 residues.